These 24 T cell receptor beta chains were sequenced from one sample in a study of T-cell reconstitution after alpha-beta-depleted transplantation in children. Using unique molecular identifiers, the investigators prepared the TCRbeta library. TCRdb recomputed calls from the PCR reads with MiXCR, one row per CDR3 protein. Of approximately 500,000 distinct CDR3 sequences listed, about 10% were seen once; the top ten hold about 2%. The specimen comprised PBMCs, sampled before TCRalphabeta/CD19-depleted stem cell transplant. Receptor source: a child aged 2 to 10 with inherited bone marrow failure, due to receive a stem cell transplant.

The chain couples TRBV27 to TRBJ1-1, with a weak D call TRBD1 (5 bases). This CDR3 has 16 amino acids. Trimming stripped 6 bases from V and 3 bases from J, with 20 bases between. Germline CDR1 is MNHEY and CDR2 is SMNVEV (reference sequence). CDR3 nucleotide sequence: TGTGCCAGCAGCCCATCCAAGGAAGTGGGGGACACTGAAGCTTTCTTT. Translated, it gives CASSPSKEVGDTEAFF.

The sample holds many counts of this clonotype. The chain joins TRBV28 to TRBJ2-1, with 7 positions matching TRBD2. V lost 1 base and J lost 2; bases outside the gene matches: 5. The length of the CDR3 is 16 residues. The germline V gene has CDR1 MDHEN and CDR2 SYDVKM. The CDR3 loop is CASSLSGLVAYNEQFF. CDR3 in DNA: TGTGCCAGCAGTTTATCAGGACTAGTAGCCTACAATGAGCAGTTCTTC.

About this clonotype: Since a much larger clone is just one base distant, this may be a read error. This chain connects TRBV15 to TRBJ2-5; D assignment may be TRBD1 or TRBD2 (5 bases each). CDR3 length: 14 residues. Germline V gene sequence: CDR1 LNHNV, CDR2 YYDKDF (reference sequence). Written as DNA, the CDR3 is TGTGCCACCGGCAGTGGGTTTGGGGGAGAGACCCAGTACTTC. Its translation is CATGSGFGGETQYF. The whole variable domain, remainder taken from reference TRBV15 and TRBJ2-5, is DAMVIQNPRYQVTQFGKPVTLSCSQTLNHNVMYWYQQKSSQAPKLLFHYYDKDFNNEADTPDNFQSRRPNTSFCFLDIRSPGLGDTAMYLCATGSGFGGETQYFGPGTRLLVL.

This clonotype was detected many times. The chain recombines TRBV6-5 with TRBJ1-1; perhaps TRBD1 as D (5 bases). There are 14 residues in the CDR3. Trimming shortened V by 3 bases and J by 8 bases, and 16 bases separated the two germline ends. Germline V gene lookup returns CDR1 MNHEY and CDR2 SVGAGI. The CDR3 region has the DNA TGTGCCAGCAGTTATTTGACAGTCGACTCCGAAGCTTTCTTT. It encodes CASSYLTVDSEAFF.

This clonotype has ten or more counts. The rearrangement uses TRBV12-3 or TRBV12-4 and TRBJ1-1; no firm D call. This CDR3 contains 14 residues. V lost 2 bases and J lost 8, with 15 bases in between. CDR3 region: CASSLTPTALEAFF. The CDR3 DNA follows: TGTGCCAGCAGTTTAACCCCAACGGCTCTAGAAGCTTTCTTT.

This clonotype was counted many times. The CDR3 reads CSARPPWVSPDTQYF. The DNA for the CDR3 is TGCAGTGCAAGACCCCCCTGGGTTAGCCCAGATACGCAGTATTTT. V and J are TRBV20-1 and TRBJ2-3, with no clear D. Germline CDR1 DFQATT, CDR2 SNEGSKA (reference sequence). This CDR3 comprises 15 residues. The germline V and J ends were trimmed by 6 bases and 4 bases, with 20 bases remaining between them.

The chain has TRBV12-3 or TRBV12-4 and TRBJ1-5; 8 positions match TRBD1. CDR3 size: 16 residues. V was clipped by 5 bases and J by 1 base; unmatched bases: 7. The CDR3 DNA reads as TGTGCCAGCAGTCCACGGGACAGGATAAGCAATCAGCCCCAGCATTTT. Translated: CASSPRDRISNQPQHF.

This clonotype was observed at least ten times. The gene calls are TRBV6-5 and TRBJ1-2; 8 nucleotides match TRBD1. The CDR3 runs to 15 residues. Germline CDR1 reads MNHEY; CDR2 reads SVGAGI. Germline trimming cut 0 bases from V and 8 bases from J; bases unmatched to any gene: 8. CDR3 nucleotide sequence: TGTGCCAGCAGTTACTCGAGGCAGGGGGCGTCCGGCTACACCTTC. It codes for CASSYSRQGASGYTF.

This clonotype showed up many times. The rearrangement links TRBV20-1 to TRBJ2-4; 9 bases align to TRBD1. The CDR3 is made up of 17 amino acids. V lost 3 bases to trimming and J lost 0 bases; unmatched junction nucleotides: 9. Germline CDR1 is DFQATT and CDR2 is SNEGSKA (reference sequence). The DNA of the CDR3 is TGCAGTGCTAGGCCGGGACAGGGTCCGCTAGCCAAAAACATTCAGTACTTC. Protein sequence: CSARPGQGPLAKNIQYF.

This clonotype was picked up many times. J is TRBJ2-2 and V is TRBV2; 11 bases line up with TRBD2. The length of the CDR3 is 19 residues. From germline, CDR1 is SNHLY and CDR2 FYNNEI. After removal of 7 bases from V and 2 bases from J, the junction contained 15 bases not matched to a gene. The CDR3 DNA is TGTGCCAGCACCATATTATTTATAGCGGGAGGGCGTAACACCGGGGAGCTGTTTTTT. This encodes CASTILFIAGGRNTGELFF.

This clonotype was counted at least ten times. The CDR3 nucleotides are TGTGCCAGCAGTTTTCGAAGCGGGAGGGTTAATGAGCAGTTCTTC. It specifies CASSFRSGRVNEQFF. J is TRBJ2-1 and V is TRBV27, with 10 bases fitting TRBD2. Trimming at V came to 3 bases and at J to 7 bases, leaving 6 bases not matched to a gene. The germline V gene encodes CDR1 MNHEY and CDR2 SMNVEV (reference sequence). The length of the CDR3 is 15 residues.

This clonotype was seen ten or more times. The chain joins TRBV10-3 to TRBJ2-7, with TRBD1 as a possible D gene (5 bases). V was shortened by 7 bases and J by 0 bases, with 16 bases between the two germline ends. The CDR3 covers 15 residues. CDR1 is ENHRY and CDR2 is SYGVKD in the germline V gene. The CDR3 region has the DNA TGTGCCATCACTTCGGGCAGGGCCAGCTCCTACGAGCAGTACTTC. It encodes CAITSGRASSYEQYF.

In this sample, this clonotype turned up many times. This sequence joins TRBV5-1 and TRBJ1-2; D possibly corresponds to TRBD1 (5 bases). V shed 3 bases and J shed 4 bases, with 22 bases lying between them. The CDR3 loop spans 17 amino acids. The V gene's germline CDR1 is SGHRS and CDR2 YFSETQ. CDR3 nucleotides: TGCGCCAGCAGCTGGTCGGGGACTTCGCAGGGAAGCTATGGCTACACCTTC. Translated: CASSWSGTSQGSYGYTF.

This clonotype was seen only a few times. This chain connects TRBV20-1 to TRBJ2-1; tentatively, D is TRBD2 (6 bases). Germline CDR1 reads DFQATT; CDR2 reads SNEGSKA (reference sequence). V gave up 5 bases and J gave up 8 bases, with 34 bases separating them. The CDR3 is 19 amino acids. Here the CDR3 reads CSAASLALSLHYTVDEQFF. The CDR3 DNA reads as TGCAGTGCTGCTTCACTAGCCCTCTCCTTGCACTATACGGTGGATGAGCAGTTCTTC.

This clonotype was counted at least ten times. The chain is built from TRBV2 and TRBJ2-5, with unresolved D. With 3 bases removed from V and 12 bases from J, the gap between germline ends came to 14 bases. CDR3 length: 12 amino acids. Per germline, CDR1 SNHLY and CDR2 FYNNEI. DNA of the CDR3: TGTGCCAGCAGTGAGGCCTCGCAACGGGAGTACTTC. Translating it yields CASSEASQREYF.

This clonotype showed up just a few times. The chain joins TRBV18 to TRBJ2-5; 10 bases match TRBD2. The CDR3 loop spans 14 amino acids. The V and J ends lost 8 bases and 2 bases, in that order; junction bases with no gene match: 5. In germline, CDR1 is KGHSH, CDR2 LQKENI. The CDR3 sequence is CASQREGRQETQYF. CDR3 sequence (DNA): TGTGCCAGCCAGCGGGAGGGCCGACAAGAGACCCAGTACTTC.

This clonotype was picked up many times. The rearrangement links TRBV5-1 to TRBJ2-5, with TRBD1 matching 8 bases. The V and J ends lost 4 bases and 5 bases, in that order; junction bases with no gene match: 10. Germline-derived CDR1 and CDR2 are SGHRS and YFSETQ. The CDR3 has 15 residues. CDR3 bases: TGCGCCAGCAGCACAGGACAGGGCCAAGTGGAGACCCAGTACTTC. Encoded protein: CASSTGQGQVETQYF. Filled out from reference TRBV5-1 and TRBJ2-5, the complete variable domain reads KAGVTQTPRYLIKTRGQQVTLSCSPISGHRSVSWYQQTPGQGLQFLFEYFSETQRNKGNFPGRFSGRQFSNSRSEMNVSTLELGDSALYLCASSTGQGQVETQYFGPGTRLLVL.

This clonotype was found many times. The J gene is TRBJ2-1, the V gene TRBV20-1; 8 bases agree with TRBD1. V shed 0 bases, J shed 10 bases, and the junction held 8 bases outside the gene matches. The germline V gene encodes CDR1 DFQATT and CDR2 SNEGSKA (reference sequence). The CDR3 runs to 14 residues. The CDR3 bases are TGCAGTGCTAGAGATGGGGACAGGCAGGGAGAGCAGTTCTTC. This encodes CSARDGDRQGEQFF.

J is TRBJ2-4 and V is TRBV4-3; 10 positions agree with TRBD2. The V gene's germline CDR1 is LGHNA and CDR2 YSLEER. This CDR3 contains 20 residues. Trimming cost V 0 bases and J 0 bases; bases outside gene matches: 11. The CDR3 protein is CASSQDRGAGGPGAKNIQYF. Written as DNA, the CDR3 is TGCGCCAGCAGCCAAGATCGGGGAGCGGGAGGGCCGGGAGCCAAAAACATTCAGTACTTC.

This clonotype came up many times. V is TRBV10-3 and J is TRBJ2-1; D is perhaps TRBD2 (5 bases). Looked up from germline, CDR1 is ENHRY and CDR2 is SYGVKD. The CDR3 is 14 amino acids. V gave up 4 bases and J gave up 8 bases, with 15 bases separating them. In DNA, the CDR3 is TGTGCCATCAGTGGCTGGACTGCCCTCGATGAGCAGTTCTTC. Protein product: CAISGWTALDEQFF.

This clonotype was counted a few times. The rearrangement links TRBV19 to TRBJ2-7, with a possible D match to TRBD1 (5 bases). Per germline, CDR1 LNHDA and CDR2 SQIVND (reference sequence). This CDR3 is built from 14 residues. Trimming left V 3 bases short and J 1 base short, with 10 bases between. In nucleotides, the CDR3 is TGTGCCAGTAGTATTGACAGCCTTTCCTACGAGCAGTACTTC. Residues: CASSIDSLSYEQYF.

The chain couples TRBV10-3 to TRBJ2-3; D might be TRBD2 (6 bases). The CDR3 length is 13 residues. V dropped 7 bases and J dropped 6 bases, with 14 bases sitting between them. Germline lookup yields CDR1 ENHRY and CDR2 SYGVKD. The CDR3 here is CAINRDLTDTQYF. The CDR3 bases are TGTGCCATCAATCGGGACTTGACGGATACGCAGTATTTT.

This clonotype was counted many times. This sequence joins TRBV5-6 and TRBJ2-1, with D unclear. The CDR3 loop spans 13 amino acids. Germline V gene sequence: CDR1 SGHDT, CDR2 YYEEEE. V lost 4 bases, J lost 8 bases, and 13 bases lay in between. In nucleotides, the CDR3 is TGTGCCAGCAGCCCTCGGGTAGTCGATGAGCAGTTCTTC. Its translation: CASSPRVVDEQFF.

This clonotype was detected ten times or more. V is TRBV3-1 and J is TRBJ2-7; 10 bases align to TRBD1. V gave up 4 bases and J gave up 6 bases; unmatched junction bases: 9. CDR1 and CDR2 from the germline V gene are LGHDT and YNNKEL (reference sequence). This CDR3 comprises 15 residues. The CDR3 coding sequence is TGTGCCAGCAGCCCACGACAGGGGGCGGGTGGCGAGCAGTACTTC. It encodes CASSPRQGAGGEQYF.